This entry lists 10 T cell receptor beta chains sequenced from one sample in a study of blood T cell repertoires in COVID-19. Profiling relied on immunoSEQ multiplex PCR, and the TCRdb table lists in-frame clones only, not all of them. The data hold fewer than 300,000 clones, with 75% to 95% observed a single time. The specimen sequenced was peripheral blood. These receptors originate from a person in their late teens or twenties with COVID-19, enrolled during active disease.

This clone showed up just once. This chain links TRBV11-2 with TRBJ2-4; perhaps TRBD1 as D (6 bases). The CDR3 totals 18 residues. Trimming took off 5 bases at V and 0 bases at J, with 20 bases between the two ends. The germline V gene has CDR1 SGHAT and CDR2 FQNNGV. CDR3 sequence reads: CASSPHRAPVLAKNIQYF. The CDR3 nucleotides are TGTGCCAGCAGCCCCCACAGGGCACCCGTTCTAGCCAAAAACATTCAGTACTTC. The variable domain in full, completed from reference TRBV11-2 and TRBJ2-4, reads EAGVAQSPRYKIIEKRQSVAFWCNPISGHATLYWYQQILGQGPKLLIQFQNNGVVDDSQLPKDRFSAERLKGVDSTLKIQPAKLEDSAVYLCASSPHRAPVLAKNIQYFGAGTRLSVL.

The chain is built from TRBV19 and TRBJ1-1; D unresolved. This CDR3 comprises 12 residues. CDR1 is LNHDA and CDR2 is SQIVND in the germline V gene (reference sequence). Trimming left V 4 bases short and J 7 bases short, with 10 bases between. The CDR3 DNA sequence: TGTGCCAGTAGTACCTTAACGGGTGAAGCTTTCTTT. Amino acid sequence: CASSTLTGEAFF.

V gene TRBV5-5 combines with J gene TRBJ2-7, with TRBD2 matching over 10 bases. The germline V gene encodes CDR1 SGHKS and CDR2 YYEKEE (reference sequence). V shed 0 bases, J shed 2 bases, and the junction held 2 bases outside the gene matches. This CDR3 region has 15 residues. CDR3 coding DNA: TGTGCCAGCAGCTTGGGGACTAGCGGAACCTACGAGCAGTACTTC. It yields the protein CASSLGTSGTYEQYF.

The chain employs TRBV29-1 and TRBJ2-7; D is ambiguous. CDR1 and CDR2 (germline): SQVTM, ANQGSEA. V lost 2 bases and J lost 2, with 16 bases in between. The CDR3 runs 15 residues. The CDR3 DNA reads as TGCAGCGTTGAATACCCAGGCCCTACCACCTACGAGCAGTACTTC. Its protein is CSVEYPGPTTYEQYF.

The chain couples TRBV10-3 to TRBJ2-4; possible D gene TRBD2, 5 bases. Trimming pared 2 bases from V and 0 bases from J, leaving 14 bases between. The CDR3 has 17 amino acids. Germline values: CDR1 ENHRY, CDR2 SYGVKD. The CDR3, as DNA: TGTGCCATCAGTGAGGGGAGAGAGCAAGTAGCCAAAAACATTCAGTACTTC. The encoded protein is CAISEGREQVAKNIQYF.

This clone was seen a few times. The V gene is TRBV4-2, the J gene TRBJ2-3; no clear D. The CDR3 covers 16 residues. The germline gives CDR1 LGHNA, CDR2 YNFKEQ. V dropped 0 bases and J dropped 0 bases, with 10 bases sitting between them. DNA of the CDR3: TGTGCCAGCAGCCAAGATATCGGCGGTAGCACAGATACGCAGTATTTT. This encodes CASSQDIGGSTDTQYF.

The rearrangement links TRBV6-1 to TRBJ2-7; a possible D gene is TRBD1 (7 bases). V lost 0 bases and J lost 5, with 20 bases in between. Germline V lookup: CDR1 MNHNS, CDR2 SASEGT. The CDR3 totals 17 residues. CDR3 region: CASSEAPAGGLLHEQYF. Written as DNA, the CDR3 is TGTGCCAGCAGTGAAGCGCCAGCAGGGGGACTCTTGCACGAGCAGTACTTC.

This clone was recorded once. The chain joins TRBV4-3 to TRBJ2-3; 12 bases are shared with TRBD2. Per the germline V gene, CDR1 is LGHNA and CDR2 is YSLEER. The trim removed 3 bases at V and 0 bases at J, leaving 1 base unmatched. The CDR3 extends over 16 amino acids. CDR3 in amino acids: CASSHGTSGSTDTQYF. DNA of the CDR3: TGCGCCAGCAGCCACGGGACTAGCGGGAGCACAGATACGCAGTATTTT.

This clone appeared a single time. CDR3 DNA: TGTGCCAGTAGTATTTTGACACACCAGGGAGAGACCCAGTACTTC. This codes for CASSILTHQGETQYF. The genes are TRBV19 and TRBJ2-5; possibly TRBD1 for D (5 bases). The germline gives CDR1 LNHDA, CDR2 SQIVND (reference sequence). The CDR3 consists of 15 residues. V lost 3 bases and J lost 4, with 15 bases in between.

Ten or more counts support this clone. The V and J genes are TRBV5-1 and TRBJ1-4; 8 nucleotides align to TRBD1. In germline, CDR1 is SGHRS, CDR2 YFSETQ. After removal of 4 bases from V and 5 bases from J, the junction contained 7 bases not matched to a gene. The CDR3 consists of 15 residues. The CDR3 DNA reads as TGCGCCAGCAGCACGGTTACAGGGGGGAATGAAAAACTGTTTTTT. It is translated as CASSTVTGGNEKLFF. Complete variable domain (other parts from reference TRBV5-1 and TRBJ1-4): KAGVTQTPRYLIKTRGQQVTLSCSPISGHRSVSWYQQTPGQGLQFLFEYFSETQRNKGNFPGRFSGRQFSNSRSEMNVSTLELGDSALYLCASSTVTGGNEKLFFGSGTQLSVL.